The 5 T cell receptor beta chains listed next were all sequenced from one sample in a study of T cell repertoires in cytomegalovirus infection. Which antigens these TCRs recognize remains unknown. Using its own MiXCR run on the reads, TCRdb lists one record per CDR3 protein. The sample has about 570,000 distinct CDR3 sequences; about 40% are singletons. Sequenced here: cultured PBMCs, sampled from culture after CMV antigen stimulation. The receptors come from a human donor in good health (CMV status not recorded). Some clones in this sample may be carry-over from other donors' samples.

This clonotype was seen only a few times. The chain uses TRBV7-9 and TRBJ1-4; D is uncertain. The CDR3 spans 11 residues. Deletions cut 6 bases from V and 8 bases from J, with 7 bases between. Germline CDR1 and CDR2: SEHNR and FQNEAQ (reference sequence). CDR3 nucleotide sequence: TGTGCCAGCAGTCGGGAAGAAAAACTGTTTTTT. It specifies CASSREEKLFF.

CDR3 coding DNA: TGCAGTGCTAGACCCGTAGGGGGGTGTGAGCAGTTCTTC. Protein: CSARPVGGCEQFF. This sequence joins TRBV20-1 and TRBJ2-1; the D call may be TRBD1 or TRBD2 (6 bases each). V lost 2 bases, J lost 9 bases, and 14 bases lay in between. CDR1 and CDR2 from the germline V gene are DFQATT and SNEGSKA (reference sequence). This CDR3 comprises 13 residues.

This chain connects TRBV10-3 to TRBJ1-1; D is perhaps TRBD1 (5 bases). The CDR3 has 12 amino acids. From germline, CDR1 is ENHRY and CDR2 SYGVKD. Trimming cost V 9 bases and J 7 bases, with 15 bases left between them. The CDR3 loop is CAMIDGQGEAFF. DNA of the CDR3: TGTGCCATGATAGATGGACAAGGTGAAGCTTTCTTT.

This clonotype was found a few times. The chain couples TRBV4-1 to TRBJ2-1; D unclear. The CDR3 runs to 13 residues. V shed 3 bases and J shed 9 bases, with 12 bases lying between them. In germline, CDR1 is MGHRA, CDR2 YSYEKL. The CDR3 DNA follows: TGCGCCAGCAGCCAGCCTAGTCGGCCTGAGCAGTTCTTC. Translation: CASSQPSRPEQFF.

The chain links TRBV6-6 to TRBJ1-2; D is unresolved. The germline V and J ends were trimmed by 8 bases and 0 bases, with 13 bases remaining between them. Germline CDR1 is MNHNY and CDR2 is SVGAGI (reference sequence). The CDR3 sequence is 14 residues long. The CDR3 DNA reads TGTGCCAGCGCCTACACCAATTCTAACTATGGCTACACCTTC. Its protein product is CASAYTNSNYGYTF.